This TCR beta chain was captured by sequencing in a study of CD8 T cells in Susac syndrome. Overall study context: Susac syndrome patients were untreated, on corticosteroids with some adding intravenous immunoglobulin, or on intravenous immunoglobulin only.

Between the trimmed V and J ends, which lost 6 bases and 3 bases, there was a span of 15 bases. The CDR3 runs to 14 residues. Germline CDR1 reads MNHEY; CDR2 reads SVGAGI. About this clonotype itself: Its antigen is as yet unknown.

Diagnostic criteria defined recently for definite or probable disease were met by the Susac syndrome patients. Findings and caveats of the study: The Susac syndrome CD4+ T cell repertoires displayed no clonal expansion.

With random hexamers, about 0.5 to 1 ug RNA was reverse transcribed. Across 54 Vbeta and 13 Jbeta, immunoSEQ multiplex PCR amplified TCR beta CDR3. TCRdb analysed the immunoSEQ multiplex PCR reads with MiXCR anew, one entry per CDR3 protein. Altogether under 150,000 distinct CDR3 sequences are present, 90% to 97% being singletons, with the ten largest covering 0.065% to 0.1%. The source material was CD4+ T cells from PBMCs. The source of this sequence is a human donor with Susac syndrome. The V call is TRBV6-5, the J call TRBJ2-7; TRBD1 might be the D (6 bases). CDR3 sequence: CASSPDRWNYEQYF. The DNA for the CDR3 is TGTGCCAGCAGCCCCGACAGGTGGAACTACGAGCAGTACTTC.